A selection of T cell receptor beta chains follows, all from one sample in a study of T cells in Graves' hyperthyroidism and ophthalmopathy. TCRdb re-called the multiplex PCR reads with MiXCR, one entry per CDR3 protein. The table records about 360,000 distinct CDR3 sequences, 13% of them present only once. The sequencing input was blood. Receptors were obtained from a man aged 25-45 years with Graves' hyperthyroidism that later progressed to Graves' ophthalmopathy. Both conserved end residues are part of each CDR3. The D gene is left open where the match is weak. Not all rows give a size; the values are once, few, many and, for expanded clones, a class.

abundance	d_gene	v_gene	j_gene	len	CDR3aa	CDR3nt
NA	TRBD2	TRBV28	TRBJ2-1	13	CASRKAGRNEQFF	TGTGCCAGCCGTAAAGCGGGGAGAAATGAGCAGTTCTTC
few	TRBD1	TRBV5-1	TRBJ1-1	15	CASSLDRGLNTEAFF	TGCGCCAGCAGCTTGGACAGGGGGCTGAACACTGAAGCTTTCTTT
many	TRBD2	TRBV7-8	TRBJ2-1	12	CASSVTGTRGFF	TGTGCCAGCAGCGTAACCGGGACTAGGGGGTTCTTC
NA	TRBD2	TRBV7-7	TRBJ2-2	13	CASSRSGAEELFF	TGTGCTAGCAGCCGTAGCGGGGCAGAGGAGCTGTTTTTT
many	NA	TRBV7-3	TRBJ2-6	9	CASKNVLTF	TGTGCCAGCAAAAACGTCCTGACTTTC
many	NA	TRBV6-2/TRBV6-3	TRBJ2-1	12	CASSRNWNEQFF	TGTGCCAGCAGTAGGAATTGGAATGAGCAGTTCTTC
NA	NA	TRBV15	TRBJ1-5	14	CATGMRGPVQPQHF	TGTGCCACAGGGATGCGGGGACCCGTTCAGCCCCAGCATTTT
many	NA	TRBV11-2	TRBJ2-1	15	CASSFSQGIYNEQFF	TGTGCCAGCAGCTTCTCGCAGGGAATCTACAATGAGCAGTTCTTC
few	NA	TRBV3-1	TRBJ2-3	14	CASSPGGAPDTQYF	TGTGCCAGCAGCCCCGGCGGGGCCCCAGATACGCAGTATTTT
few	NA	TRBV4-1	TRBJ2-4	16	CASSQIGRGTKNIQYF	TGCGCCAGCAGCCAGATAGGTAGGGGGACCAAAAACATTCAGTACTTC
many	TRBD1	TRBV11-3	TRBJ1-1	13	CASSYTGGVQAFF	TGTGCCAGCAGCTATACAGGGGGCGTACAAGCTTTCTTT
many	NA	TRBV27	TRBJ2-5	15	CASSRTTTSHETQYF	TGTGCCAGCAGCCGAACCACGACATCTCATGAGACCCAGTACTTC
NA	TRBD1	TRBV6-2/TRBV6-3	TRBJ1-6	14	CASSYAEQGTPLHF	TGTGCCAGCAGTTACGCAGAACAGGGGACACCCCTCCACTTT
many	NA	TRBV6-2/TRBV6-3	TRBJ1-3	14	CASSPAFTGNTIYF	TGTGCCAGCAGCCCCGCGTTTACTGGAAACACCATATATTTT
few	NA	TRBV7-9	TRBJ2-1	14	CASPAGGRYNEQFF	TGTGCCAGCCCAGCCGGGGGCAGGTACAATGAGCAGTTCTTC
NA	TRBD1	TRBV19	TRBJ1-1	12	CASIGGGYEAFF	TGTGCCAGTATCGGAGGGGGCTATGAAGCTTTCTTT
few	NA	TRBV28	TRBJ1-5	12	CASNPSAQPQHF	TGTGCCAGCAACCCAAGTGCTCAGCCCCAGCATTTT
many	TRBD2	TRBV3-1	TRBJ2-3	16	CASSQPGGMGADTQYF	TGTGCCAGCAGCCAGCCGGGAGGGATGGGTGCAGATACGCAGTATTTT
few	TRBD2	TRBV7-2	TRBJ2-1	16	CASSPGWLAGGGEQFF	TGTGCCAGCAGCCCGGGGTGGCTAGCGGGGGGGGGTGAGCAGTTCTTC
many	TRBD2	TRBV27	TRBJ2-7	13	CASRVAGGIEQYF	TGTGCCAGCAGGGTCGCGGGGGGGATCGAGCAGTACTTC
many	TRBD1	TRBV20-1	TRBJ1-5	13	CSARGQTNQPQHF	TGCAGTGCCAGGGGACAGACCAATCAGCCCCAGCATTTT
few	NA	TRBV19	TRBJ1-5	14	CASSSLGGYQPQHF	TGTGCCAGTAGTAGCTTGGGAGGGTATCAGCCCCAGCATTTT
many	NA	TRBV7-6	TRBJ2-3	13	CASSGYREDTQYF	TGTGCCAGCAGCGGTTACAGGGAAGATACGCAGTATTTT
NA	TRBD2	TRBV5-1	TRBJ2-2	16	CASSYSGGQNTGELFF	TGCGCCAGCAGCTACAGCGGGGGGCAGAACACCGGGGAGCTGTTTTTT
few	TRBD1	TRBV5-1	TRBJ2-3	16	CASSWGTELSGDTQYF	TGCGCCAGCAGCTGGGGGACAGAACTGAGCGGAGATACGCAGTATTTT
many	NA	TRBV7-8	TRBJ1-5	16	CASSLIGQATNQPQHF	TGTGCCAGCAGCCTAATAGGGCAGGCTACTAATCAGCCCCAGCATTTT
few	TRBD2	TRBV11-2	TRBJ2-1	15	CATVHGTSGGNEQFF	TGTGCCACCGTACATGGGACTAGCGGGGGGAATGAGCAGTTCTTC
many	NA	TRBV19	TRBJ2-3	12	CASRQSGDTQYF	TGTGCCAGTAGACAGTCAGGAGATACGCAGTATTTT
few	NA	TRBV5-1	TRBJ2-5	16	CASSPRVGSYQETQYF	TGCGCCAGCAGCCCCCGGGTGGGTTCCTACCAAGAGACCCAGTACTTC
NA	NA	TRBV29-1	TRBJ1-5	14	CSVKGATSNQPQHF	TGCAGCGTTAAAGGGGCGACCAGCAATCAGCCCCAGCATTTT
few	NA	TRBV9	TRBJ1-5	13	CASSVGFGQPQHF	TGTGCCAGCAGCGTAGGTTTTGGTCAGCCCCAGCATTTT
many	TRBD2	TRBV11-2	TRBJ2-1	15	CASSLDRGSGEHPFF	TGTGCCAGCAGCTTAGATCGCGGTAGCGGGGAACACCCGTTCTTC
many	NA	TRBV2	TRBJ1-1	13	CASSARQGAEAFF	TGTGCCAGCAGTGCCAGACAAGGGGCTGAAGCTTTCTTT
few	NA	TRBV11-3	TRBJ2-1	15	CASSPQGGPYNEQFF	TGTGCCAGCAGCCCTCAGGGGGGACCCTACAATGAGCAGTTCTTC
many	NA	TRBV14	TRBJ1-4	13	CASSRGGNEKLFF	TGTGCCAGCAGCCGAGGGGGAAATGAAAAACTGTTTTTT
NA	NA	TRBV6-9	TRBJ1-5	14	CASSYGGVGQPQHF	TGTGCCAGCAGTTATGGAGGGGTGGGACAGCCCCAGCATTTT
few	TRBD1	TRBV2	TRBJ1-1	13	CASSGDRAEYAFF	TGTGCCAGCAGTGGGGACAGGGCAGAGTACGCTTTCTTT
NA	TRBD2	TRBV4-2	TRBJ2-5	18	CASSQEMASGGAAETQYF	TGTGCCAGCAGCCAAGAAATGGCTAGCGGGGGGGCCGCTGAGACCCAGTACTTC
NA	TRBD1	TRBV2	TRBJ1-6	16	CASREPGTGVNSPLHF	TGTGCCAGCAGGGAACCCGGGACAGGGGTTAATTCACCCCTCCACTTT
many	NA	TRBV30	TRBJ2-5	15	CAWSVQSGALETQYF	TGTGCCTGGAGTGTACAGTCAGGGGCATTGGAGACCCAGTACTTC
many	NA	TRBV20-1	TRBJ1-1	12	CSASPGVTEAFF	TGCAGTGCTAGCCCAGGGGTCACTGAAGCTTTCTTT
many	TRBD2	TRBV7-9	TRBJ2-7	14	CASRTGTSGGEQYF	TGTGCCAGCAGGACCGGGACTAGCGGGGGGGAGCAGTACTTC
many	NA	TRBV6-1	TRBJ1-3	14	CASSRTDSGNTIYF	TGTGCCAGCAGCAGGACCGACTCTGGAAACACCATATATTTT
NA	NA	TRBV15	TRBJ2-6	13	CATKNSGANVLTF	TGTGCCACCAAAAACTCTGGGGCCAACGTCCTGACTTTC
many	TRBD2	TRBV28	TRBJ2-2	16	CASLAERGNHTGELFF	TGTGCCAGTCTCGCAGAGCGGGGGAACCACACCGGGGAGCTGTTTTTT
few	TRBD2	TRBV12-3/TRBV12-4	TRBJ2-1	12	CASSRGVRRQFF	TGTGCCAGCAGCCGGGGGGTCCGCCGGCAGTTCTTC
many	NA	TRBV7-9	TRBJ2-5	15	CASSLGQGSRETQYF	TGTGCCAGCAGCTTGGGCCAGGGGTCTCGGGAGACCCAGTACTTC
many	NA	TRBV12-3/TRBV12-4	TRBJ2-7	15	CASSFEQSPIYEQYF	TGTGCCAGCAGTTTTGAACAGAGCCCTATCTACGAGCAGTACTTC
many	NA	TRBV7-2	TRBJ1-1	14	CASSLAPVNTEAFF	TGTGCCAGCAGCTTAGCTCCCGTAAACACTGAAGCTTTCTTT
NA	NA	TRBV11-2	TRBJ1-2	12	CASSFEGCGNTF	TGTGCCAGCAGCTTCGAAGGGTGTGGCAACACCTTC
many	NA	TRBV7-3	TRBJ2-2	12	CASSSLTGELFF	TGTGCCAGCAGCTCTCTCACCGGGGAGCTGTTTTTT
few	NA	TRBV6-1	TRBJ2-7	15	CASSANGVTSYEQYF	TGTGCCAGCAGTGCTAACGGGGTAACCTCCTACGAGCAGTACTTC
many	NA	TRBV24-1	TRBJ2-5	13	CATSVTDEETQYF	TGTGCCACCAGTGTAACGGATGAAGAGACCCAGTACTTC
many	TRBD1	TRBV28	TRBJ1-4	15	CASRYTGVTNEKLFF	TGTGCCAGCAGATATACAGGGGTAACTAATGAAAAACTGTTTTTT